These 30 T cell receptor beta chains share one sample of origin, sequenced in a study of cytomegalovirus exposure and HLA in healthy donors. 60 Vbeta and 13 Jbeta primers were used in PCR. Using immunoSEQ multiplex PCR, the repertoire was profiled, and TCRdb retains in-frame clones only, with some absent. The data contain 140,000 to 150,000 clones, over 70% of them seen just once; the ten biggest clones take up about 2%. Material for sequencing was PBMCs. Source of these receptors: a woman aged 40-49 years in good health and CMV-seronegative.

The V and J genes are TRBV14 and TRBJ2-1; 7 bases align to TRBD1. V trimming: 0 bases; J trimming: 8 bases; junction bases outside the gene matches: 10. CDR3 length: 16 residues. Germline CDR1 SGHDN, CDR2 FVKESK. The CDR3 nucleotides read TGTGCCAGCAGCCAAGATGTGGGGACAGTATCTCATGAGCAGTTCTTC. Translation: CASSQDVGTVSHEQFF.

This clone was found once. The chain combines TRBV6-1 with TRBJ1-2; D possibly corresponds to TRBD1 (5 bases). V shed 6 bases and J shed 4 bases, with 12 bases lying between them. The CDR3 covers 13 residues. CDR1 is MNHNS and CDR2 is SASEGT in the germline V gene. The CDR3 is CASSDGGAYGYTF. As DNA, the CDR3 is TGTGCCAGCAGCGATGGCGGGGCCTATGGCTACACCTTC.

The count of this clone is one. The rearrangement joins TRBV28 to TRBJ1-2; 10 nucleotides match TRBD1. The J segment lost 5 bases and the V segment lost 2 bases, leaving 5 bases of the junction unmatched. The CDR3 contains 15 residues. CDR1 is MDHEN and CDR2 is SYDVKM in the germline V gene. The CDR3 reads CASSLPTGGVYGYTF. CDR3 DNA sequence: TGTGCCAGCAGTTTACCGACAGGGGGCGTATATGGCTACACCTTC.

Written as DNA, the CDR3 is TGTGCCAGCAGCTTACAACCAGGACAGGACTATGGCTACACCTTC. This translates into CASSLQPGQDYGYTF. The genes are TRBV7-9 and TRBJ1-2; 7 bases map to TRBD1. Trimming removed 2 bases from V and 3 bases from J; junction bases left unmatched: 6. From germline, CDR1 is SEHNR and CDR2 FQNEAQ (reference sequence). The CDR3 totals 15 residues.

The chain combines TRBV5-1 with TRBJ2-2, with D tentatively TRBD1 (6 bases). With 4 bases removed from V and 6 bases from J, the gap between germline ends came to 16 bases. Germline assignment: CDR1 SGHRS and CDR2 YFSETQ. This CDR3 has 15 residues. The CDR3 reads CASSTTGSQAGELFF. The CDR3 coding sequence is TGCGCCAGCAGCACCACAGGGTCTCAGGCCGGGGAGCTGTTTTTT.

This clone was counted a few times. The rearrangement joins TRBV18 to TRBJ2-6; D is unresolved. The germline CDR1 and CDR2 sequences are KGHSH and LQKENI. V lost 0 bases, J lost 0 bases, and 6 bases lay in between. The CDR3 is 16 amino acids. CDR3 sequence reads: CASSPPTSSGANVLTF. The CDR3 DNA is TGTGCCAGCTCACCACCAACTTCCTCTGGGGCCAACGTCCTGACTTTC.

The rearrangement joins TRBV10-3 to TRBJ1-2, with D possibly TRBD1 on 5 matching bases. Germline V CDR1 and CDR2: ENHRY, SYGVKD. With 6 bases removed from V and 0 bases from J, the gap between germline ends came to 8 bases. This CDR3 comprises 13 residues. CDR3 in amino acids: CAIRGTANYGYTF. The CDR3 nucleotides are TGTGCCATCAGAGGGACTGCTAACTATGGCTACACCTTC.

This chain uses TRBV7-9 with TRBJ2-7, with D unresolved. The CDR3 runs to 13 residues. The germline CDR1 and CDR2 sequences are SEHNR and FQNEAQ (reference sequence). V shed 3 bases and J shed 0 bases, with 6 bases lying between them. The CDR3 reads CASSLASSYEQYF. As DNA, the CDR3 is TGTGCCAGCAGCTTGGCTAGCTCCTACGAGCAGTACTTC.

V is TRBV4-2 and J is TRBJ2-5; no clear D. Germline assignment: CDR1 LGHNA and CDR2 YNFKEQ. V was cut by 1 base and J by 1 base, with 16 bases left in between. The CDR3 consists of 17 residues. The CDR3 sequence: CASSQVDAERLQETQYF. The CDR3 nucleotides are TGTGCCAGCAGCCAAGTTGACGCAGAGCGTCTCCAAGAGACCCAGTACTTC.

The rearrangement links TRBV11-1 to TRBJ2-7, with D possibly matching TRBD2 (5 bases). The V end was cut by 0 bases, the J end by 0 bases, with 12 bases between. There are 16 residues in the CDR3. Per germline, CDR1 SGHAT and CDR2 FQDESV (reference sequence). The CDR3 loop is CASSLASAVSSYEQYF. The CDR3 DNA sequence: TGTGCCAGCAGCTTAGCTTCAGCGGTAAGCTCCTACGAGCAGTACTTC.

Concerning this clone: The sample carries other DNA sequences with the same CDR3. V gene TRBV6-5 combines with J gene TRBJ1-2, with 8 bases lining up with TRBD1. The CDR3 spans 14 residues. The germline gives CDR1 MNHEY, CDR2 SVGAGI. V shed 6 bases, J shed 5 bases, and the junction held 8 bases outside the gene matches. The CDR3 DNA reads as TGTGCCAGCAGCCCGACAGGGGAAGGGTATGGCTACACCTTC. Protein: CASSPTGEGYGYTF.

The J gene is TRBJ1-1, the V gene TRBV5-1, with 12 bases identical to TRBD1. The CDR3 length is 15 residues. Germline values: CDR1 SGHRS, CDR2 YFSETQ. After removal of 2 bases from V and 4 bases from J, the junction contained 3 bases not matched to a gene. CDR3 nucleotides: TGCGCCAGCAGCTTAATGGGACAGGGGGCCACTGAAGCTTTCTTT. This encodes CASSLMGQGATEAFF.

The rearrangement links TRBV19 to TRBJ2-1; TRBD1 matches 11 bases. Germline CDR1 and CDR2: LNHDA and SQIVND (reference sequence). CDR3 length: 15 amino acids. V lost 6 bases, J lost 6 bases, and 7 bases stayed unmatched. The CDR3 DNA follows: TGTGCCAGTAGCTTCCCCGGGACAGGGGGCAATGAGCAGTTCTTC. It specifies CASSFPGTGGNEQFF.

The rearrangement links TRBV6-1 to TRBJ1-4; a possible D gene is TRBD1 (6 bases). Between the trimmed V and J ends, which lost 7 bases and 8 bases, there was a span of 17 bases. Germline CDR1 reads MNHNS; CDR2 reads SASEGT. This CDR3 contains 14 residues. The CDR3 here is CASKTGGGGEKLFF. CDR3 bases: TGTGCCAGCAAGACGGGGGGGGGCGGCGAAAAACTGTTTTTT.

The V call is TRBV7-9, the J call TRBJ2-1; D is undetermined. V was shortened by 5 bases and J by 6 bases, with 8 bases between the two germline ends. Looked up from germline, CDR1 is SEHNR and CDR2 is FQNEAQ (reference sequence). The CDR3 runs 12 residues. Written as DNA, the CDR3 is TGTGCCAGCAGCGTACAGCTCAATGAGCAGTTCTTC. Its translation: CASSVQLNEQFF.

This clone came up once. The chain joins TRBV6-4 to TRBJ1-1; the D is unclear. This CDR3 comprises 14 residues. Deletions cut 3 bases from V and 4 bases from J, with 12 bases between. Germline loops: CDR1 MRHNA, CDR2 SNTAGT. The CDR3 loop reads CASSEEPGITEAFF. CDR3 in DNA: TGTGCCAGCAGTGAAGAACCCGGTATCACTGAAGCTTTCTTT.

The chain joins TRBV6-5 to TRBJ1-1; D is possibly TRBD1 (6 bases). Germline V gene sequence: CDR1 MNHEY, CDR2 SVGAGI. V dropped 5 bases and J dropped 5 bases, with 9 bases sitting between them. The CDR3 has 12 residues. The CDR3 DNA is TGTGCCAGCAGTACACAGGGAACTGAAGCTTTCTTT. This encodes CASSTQGTEAFF.

The CDR3 region is CSVVLSGSIFEQFF. The CDR3 nucleotides read TGCAGCGTCGTGCTTAGCGGGAGTATTTTTGAGCAGTTCTTC. V gene TRBV29-1 combines with J gene TRBJ2-1; TRBD2 matches 9 bases. CDR1 is SQVTM, CDR2 ANQGSEA, per germline. The junction had 12 bases not matched to a gene; V was cut back by 6 bases and J by 9 bases. This CDR3 has 14 amino acids.

The V and J genes are TRBV6-4 and TRBJ2-6, with TRBD1 matching over 12 bases. The CDR3 spans 18 residues. J gave up 3 bases and V 2 bases, and 5 bases lay outside the gene matches. Looked up from germline, CDR1 is MRHNA and CDR2 is SNTAGT. The CDR3 spells CASSDRDRGQSGANVLTF. The CDR3 DNA sequence: TGTGCCAGCAGTGACAGGGACAGGGGGCAAAGTGGGGCCAACGTCCTGACTTTC.

The chain couples TRBV28 to TRBJ2-3; 7 bases map to TRBD2. Losses at the gene ends were 8 bases for V and 1 base for J; bases not matched to a gene: 9. The length of the CDR3 is 15 residues. Looked up from germline, CDR1 is MDHEN and CDR2 is SYDVKM. CDR3 sequence: CASRTGGGGTDTQYF. The CDR3 bases are TGTGCCAGCCGAACGGGGGGAGGCGGCACAGATACGCAGTATTTT.

This rearrangement joins TRBV27 to TRBJ1-6; no firm D call. The CDR3 is made up of 17 amino acids. V was shortened by 2 bases and J by 0 bases, with 11 bases between the two germline ends. Germline V gives CDR1 MNHEY, CDR2 SMNVEV (reference sequence). CDR3 sequence: CASSLGSVGSYNSPLHF. The CDR3 nucleotides are TGTGCCAGCAGTTTAGGCAGCGTTGGCTCCTATAATTCACCCCTCCACTTT.

The J gene is TRBJ1-1, the V gene TRBV9, with a tentative D call TRBD1 (5 bases). This CDR3 contains 16 residues. Germline lookup yields CDR1 SGDLS and CDR2 YYNGEE. V shed 4 bases and J shed 5 bases, with 21 bases lying between them. The CDR3 is CASSPFRAGVTTEAFF. Written as DNA, the CDR3 is TGTGCCAGCAGCCCCTTCAGGGCTGGCGTAACAACTGAAGCTTTCTTT.

The V and J genes are TRBV5-4 and TRBJ2-6; 9 bases align to TRBD1. V shed 4 bases, J shed 2 bases, and the junction held 7 bases outside the gene matches. CDR3 length equals 17 residues. Germline-derived CDR1 and CDR2 are SGHNT and YYREEE (reference sequence). CDR3 nucleotides: TGTGCCAGCAGCCCCCCCGGGACAGGGACTGGGGCCAACGTCCTGACTTTC. It specifies CASSPPGTGTGANVLTF.

This clone has just a few counts. V is TRBV28 and J is TRBJ2-1; the D is unclear. The CDR3 sequence is 15 residues long. With 3 bases removed from V and 5 bases from J, the gap between germline ends came to 14 bases. Germline V gene sequence: CDR1 MDHEN, CDR2 SYDVKM. CDR3: CASSFRQQANNEQFF. CDR3 nucleotide sequence: TGTGCCAGCAGTTTTCGGCAGCAGGCAAACAATGAGCAGTTCTTC.

J is TRBJ2-1 and V is TRBV19, with 11 bases identical to TRBD2. This CDR3 has 19 amino acids. The trim removed 4 bases at V and 0 bases at J, leaving 11 bases unmatched. The germline CDR1 and CDR2 sequences are LNHDA and SQIVND (reference sequence). In DNA, the CDR3 is TGTGCCAGTAGTAGTCTAGCGGGAGGCTGGGCCAGCTCCTACAATGAGCAGTTCTTC. Translating it yields CASSSLAGGWASSYNEQFF.

V usage is TRBV7-8 and J usage is TRBJ2-2; 7 positions match TRBD1. The CDR3 is made up of 17 amino acids. The ends lost 1 base at V and 0 bases at J; junction bases unmatched: 5. Per the germline V gene, CDR1 is SGHVS and CDR2 is FQNEAQ. Here the CDR3 reads CASSLVGTASNTGELFF. The CDR3 DNA reads TGTGCCAGCAGCTTAGTGGGGACAGCCTCGAACACCGGGGAGCTGTTTTTT.

This clone was recorded once. The CDR3 DNA reads as TGTGCCAGCAGTTTACAACCAACCAGGGACTATGGCTACACCTTC. It encodes CASSLQPTRDYGYTF. V usage is TRBV27 and J usage is TRBJ1-2; TRBD1 might be the D (5 bases). V was clipped by 2 bases and J by 3 bases, with 13 bases between them. The CDR3 has 15 residues. Germline V CDR1 and CDR2: MNHEY, SMNVEV (reference sequence).

The chain combines TRBV6-6 with TRBJ1-1; the D gene is possibly TRBD1 (6 bases). Trimming pared 7 bases from V and 8 bases from J, leaving 20 bases between. This CDR3 is built from 14 residues. Germline CDR1 and CDR2: MNHNY and SVGAGI (reference sequence). The CDR3 sequence: CASTQGGGGSEAFF. In DNA, the CDR3 is TGTGCCAGCACCCAAGGGGGAGGGGGTTCGGAAGCTTTCTTT.

The chain combines TRBV6-5 with TRBJ2-1, with D possibly TRBD2 on 5 matching bases. The CDR3 is 14 amino acids. V was shortened by 0 bases and J by 8 bases, with 11 bases between the two germline ends. Germline-derived CDR1 and CDR2 are MNHEY and SVGAGI. Written as DNA, the CDR3 is TGTGCCAGCAGTTACTCGCGGGTACGCGATGAGCAGTTCTTC. Its protein product is CASSYSRVRDEQFF.

The chain joins TRBV5-4 to TRBJ2-5; 8 bases map to TRBD2. Unmatched junction bases numbered 5, after V lost 5 bases and J lost 5 bases. CDR1 is SGHNT, CDR2 YYREEE, per germline (reference sequence). There are 13 residues in the CDR3. The chain's CDR3 is CASSRGGAETQYF. The CDR3 DNA is TGTGCCAGCAGTCGGGGGGGCGCGGAGACCCAGTACTTC.